The rows below give T cell receptor beta chains drawn from one sample of a study of T cells in Graves' hyperthyroidism and ophthalmopathy. TCRdb re-called the multiplex PCR reads with MiXCR, one entry per CDR3 protein. The sample has approximately 690,000 distinct CDR3 sequences; approximately 14% are singletons. Sequenced: blood. The receptor source for this set is a woman aged 45-60 years with Graves' ophthalmopathy. CDR3s include the opening cysteine and the closing phenylalanine or tryptophan. A D gene is named only where the DNA matches it firmly. Clone size appears in some rows only: once, few, many, or a class for an expanded clone.

length,V,size,J,D,DNA,CDR3
13,TRBV29-1,many,TRBJ1-2,.,TGCAGCGTTGTAAGGAATACGGGATATGGCTACACCTTC,CSVVRNTGYGYTF
14,TRBV19,few,TRBJ2-3,TRBD2,TGTGCCAGTTCCCGTAGCGGGATGGCAGATACGCAGTATTTT,CASSRSGMADTQYF
14,TRBV18,many,TRBJ2-1,TRBD2,TGTGCCAGCTCGTGGACTAGCGTTTACAATGAGCAGTTCTTC,CASSWTSVYNEQFF
13,TRBV5-6,few,TRBJ2-1,.,TGTGCCAGCAGCTTGGTACGTGGATCTGAGCAGTTCTTC,CASSLVRGSEQFF
15,TRBV18,many,TRBJ1-6,TRBD1,TGTGCCAGCTCACCACCGCAGGGGGCTCGGTCACCCCTCCACTTT,CASSPPQGARSPLHF
14,TRBV20-1,many,TRBJ2-7,TRBD2,TGCAGTGCTAGAGTTAGCGGGAGGACCTACGAGCAGTACTTC,CSARVSGRTYEQYF
15,TRBV3-1,many,TRBJ1-1,.,TGTGCCAGCAGCCAAGATTCGGGAGGAGGCACTGAAGCTTTCTTT,CASSQDSGGGTEAFF
11,TRBV28,many,TRBJ2-1,.,TGTGCCAGCAGTTTGAAAAGAGAGCAGTTCTTC,CASSLKREQFF
10,TRBV12-3/TRBV12-4,.,TRBJ2-6,.,TGTGCCAGCAATGGGCCGGGGACTGCTTTC,CASNGPGTAF
15,TRBV7-8,many,TRBJ2-1,TRBD2,TGTGCCAGCAGCTTATTCCGGGAGGGTTCCAATGAGCAGTTCTTC,CASSLFREGSNEQFF
15,TRBV28,many,TRBJ2-1,TRBD2,TGTGCCAGCAGAGGCCCCCTAGCGGGTTACAATGAGCAGTTCTTC,CASRGPLAGYNEQFF
13,TRBV12-3/TRBV12-4,many,TRBJ2-1,.,TGTGCCAGCAGTTTTAAGGGGTCCGGTGAGCAGTTCTTC,CASSFKGSGEQFF
15,TRBV2,many,TRBJ2-5,.,TGTGCCAGCAGTGAATTTGTGGGGAGAGGGGAGACCCAGTACTTC,CASSEFVGRGETQYF
17,TRBV6-1,.,TRBJ1-4,.,TGTGCCAGCAGTGAGACAGGAGCCGGTGGGACTAATGAAAAACTGTTTTTT,CASSETGAGGTNEKLFF
17,TRBV10-3,.,TRBJ1-5,.,TGTGCCATCAGTGAATACAGGGCCCCACCTAGCAATCAGCCCCAGCATTTT,CAISEYRAPPSNQPQHF
13,TRBV6-1,many,TRBJ1-2,TRBD1,TGTGCCAGCAGAAAAGGGGGCTCGTGGGGCTACACCTTC,CASRKGGSWGYTF
13,TRBV9,.,TRBJ2-3,TRBD2,TGTGCCAGTCAGCGGGACTGGACAGATACGCAGTATTTT,CASQRDWTDTQYF
15,TRBV5-1,many,TRBJ2-3,.,TGCGCCAGCAGCTTGGATGTCGGTAGTCCAGATACGCAGTATTTT,CASSLDVGSPDTQYF
17,TRBV28,many,TRBJ2-5,TRBD1,TGTGCCAGCAGTTTAGGAAAGGGGGCAGGGGAAGAAGAGACCCAGTACTTC,CASSLGKGAGEEETQYF
14,TRBV2,few,TRBJ2-2,.,TGTGCCAGCAGAGTTGGGACACCCGCCGGGGAGCTGTTTTTT,CASRVGTPAGELFF
15,TRBV18,many,TRBJ1-5,.,TGTGCCAGCTCACAGGGCCAGGTTAGCAATCAGCCCCAGCATTTT,CASSQGQVSNQPQHF
13,TRBV12-3/TRBV12-4,many,TRBJ2-1,.,TGTGCCAGCAGTTTCCATCGGGGCGATGAGCAGTTCTTC,CASSFHRGDEQFF
13,TRBV7-9,many,TRBJ2-7,.,TGTGCCAGCGAAACGACAGGTCCCTACGAGCAGTACTTC,CASETTGPYEQYF
15,TRBV5-1,many,TRBJ1-4,TRBD1,TGCGCCAGCAGCCTCGGGACAGCAACTAATGAAAAACTGTTTTTT,CASSLGTATNEKLFF